This T cell receptor beta chain was retrieved from a study of control samples from healthy donors and cancer patients. Measured with immunoSEQ multiplex PCR; TCRdb has only the in-frame clones, and not every one. In the table there are over 90,000 clones, around 89% of which are singletons. V gave up 0 bases and J gave up 5 bases, with 8 bases separating them. The CDR3 is made up of 14 amino acids. Germline lookup yields CDR1 SGDLS and CDR2 YYNGEE. The material sequenced was PBMCs. V and J are TRBV9 and TRBJ2-2; possibly TRBD2 for D (5 bases). The origin of this receptor is a man between 60 and 70 years old with lung cancer. The CDR3 DNA sequence: TGTGCCAGCAGCGTAGTATCGGGGACCGGGGAGCTGTTTTTT. It translates to CASSVVSGTGELFF.